The 26 T cell receptor beta chains below all came from one sample that was sequenced in a study of monozygotic twins with inflammatory bowel disease. Each CDR3 protein gets one entry in TCRdb, which reprocessed the 5' RACE reads and gives no DNA. This sample's clone table lists about 440,000 distinct CDR3 sequences. The sequenced material came from blood. The receptors originated from a human donor with ulcerative colitis or Crohn's disease, or a healthy co-twin of an affected twin (not recorded which).

The rearrangement joins TRBV20-1 to TRBJ2-1. Germline CDR1 DFQATT, CDR2 SNEGSKA (reference sequence). This CDR3 has 15 residues. This chain's CDR3 is CNARTLAGVYNEQFF.

This sequence joins TRBV20-1 and TRBJ2-7; TCRdb designates TRBD1, a call that cannot be tested without DNA. Looked up from germline, CDR1 is DFQATT and CDR2 is SNEGSKA (reference sequence). CDR3 length: 15 residues. The CDR3 sequence is CSAVDRAKPGDEQYF.

The CDR3 loop reads CASTLTGGDEQFF. The chain carries TRBV6-5 and TRBJ2-1; the TCRdb D gene call, TRBD1, has no DNA to confirm it. Germline V gives CDR1 MNHEY, CDR2 SVGAGI. This CDR3 has 13 residues.

The chain joins TRBV7-2 to TRBJ2-1; without DNA, the TCRdb call of TRBD2 cannot be checked. Germline assignment: CDR1 SGHTA and CDR2 FQGNSA. The CDR3 runs to 15 residues. CDR3 region: CASSVGRILVNEQFF.

The V gene is TRBV12-3 or TRBV12-4, the J gene TRBJ1-5. This CDR3 has 16 amino acids. CDR3: CASSLGRFIIDQPQHF.

The gene calls are TRBV7-2 and TRBJ2-3; TCRdb returns TRBD1, unconfirmable since there is no DNA. This CDR3 comprises 14 residues. The germline CDR1 and CDR2 sequences are SGHTA and FQGNSA. CDR3: CASSSPGWADTQYF.

The rearrangement links TRBV11-2 to TRBJ1-3; TCRdb designates TRBD1, a call that cannot be tested without DNA. Germline CDR1 reads SGHAT; CDR2 reads FQNNGV. This CDR3 contains 15 residues. The chain's CDR3 is CASSSQGLVGNTIYF.

The chain uses TRBV7-2 and TRBJ1-5; TCRdb proposes TRBD1, but this gene call is untestable without DNA. CDR1 SGHTA and CDR2 FQGNSA come from the germline V gene. The CDR3 consists of 14 residues. CDR3 residues: CASSDRVGNQPQHF.

The chain recombines TRBV20-1 with TRBJ2-2. The CDR3 is made up of 15 amino acids. The germline V gene has CDR1 DFQATT and CDR2 SNEGSKA (reference sequence). CDR3 protein: CSASSRMVSPGELFF.

The CDR3 loop is CAIRRASLNTEAFF. This chain links TRBV10-3 with TRBJ1-1; as DNA is missing, the TRBD1 call by TCRdb cannot be tested. CDR1 and CDR2 from the germline V gene are ENHRY and SYGVKD. There are 14 residues in the CDR3.

The J gene is TRBJ2-3, the V gene TRBV9; TCRdb indicates TRBD2, and absent DNA this call remains unverified. This CDR3 region has 15 residues. The germline CDR1 and CDR2 sequences are SGDLS and YYNGEE. The chain's CDR3 is CASTSGLSGTDTQYF.

The gene calls are TRBV7-2 and TRBJ2-7; TCRdb designates TRBD2, a call that cannot be tested without DNA. The CDR3 runs to 16 residues. Germline CDR1 reads SGHTA; CDR2 reads FQGNSA. The CDR3 is CASSSSGTILSYEQYF.

The chain uses TRBV3-1 and TRBJ2-7; the D gene TCRdb calls, TRBD1, cannot be checked with no DNA. The CDR3 totals 12 residues. CDR1 and CDR2 (germline): LGHDT, YNNKEL (reference sequence). Here the CDR3 reads CASSQISALQYF.

The V call is TRBV18, the J call TRBJ2-2; TCRdb's assignment of TRBD1 cannot be checked, as there is no DNA. From germline, CDR1 is KGHSH and CDR2 LQKENI. The CDR3 length is 16 residues. CDR3: CASSPPVGGNTGELFF.

The V gene is TRBV5-1, the J gene TRBJ2-7; TCRdb outputs TRBD1, but without DNA this stays unchecked. The CDR3 has 14 residues. Per the germline V gene, CDR1 is SGHRS and CDR2 is YFSETQ. CDR3 amino acids: CASSSGTDLGEQYF. Full variable domain (remainder filled in from reference TRBV5-1 and TRBJ2-7): KAGVTQTPRYLIKTRGQQVTLSCSPISGHRSVSWYQQTPGQGLQFLFEYFSETQRNKGNFPGRFSGRQFSNSRSEMNVSTLELGDSALYLCASSSGTDLGEQYFGPGTRLTVT.

V gene TRBV5-1 combines with J gene TRBJ2-1; TCRdb selects TRBD2, and the lack of DNA leaves this call unchecked. Germline loops: CDR1 SGHRS, CDR2 YFSETQ. This CDR3 has 16 residues. This chain's CDR3 is CASSSGSGEIYNEQFF.

Here the CDR3 reads CSVALDLDEQYF. The chain carries TRBV29-1 and TRBJ2-7; TCRdb names TRBD1, which stays unverified in the absence of DNA. The CDR3 runs to 12 residues. Per the germline V gene, CDR1 is SQVTM and CDR2 is ANQGSEA.

This chain connects TRBV28 to TRBJ1-1; checking the TCRdb D call of TRBD1 is not possible without DNA. Germline CDR1 MDHEN, CDR2 SYDVKM. There are 16 residues in the CDR3. CDR3 amino acids: CASSLGARNRRTEAFF.

The CDR3 region is CASSFLTGFGGYTF. The chain combines TRBV27 with TRBJ1-2; without DNA, the TCRdb call of TRBD1 cannot be checked. Germline lookup yields CDR1 MNHEY and CDR2 SMNVEV (reference sequence). This CDR3 has 14 residues.

The chain joins TRBV7-6 to TRBJ1-1. This CDR3 is 15 amino acids long. Germline CDR1 reads SGHVS; CDR2 reads FNYEAQ. This CDR3 reads CASSLDLDGNTEAFF.

This chain joins TRBV20-1 and TRBJ2-3; TCRdb indicates TRBD1, and absent DNA this call remains unverified. Germline V CDR1 and CDR2: DFQATT, SNEGSKA (reference sequence). The CDR3 is 14 amino acids. The CDR3 sequence: CSAPSAGSTDTQYF.

CDR3 sequence: CASSYSIVGGRGYTF. The rearrangement links TRBV6-8 to TRBJ1-2; TCRdb's assignment of TRBD1 cannot be checked, as there is no DNA. Germline CDR1 is MNHGY and CDR2 is SAAAGT. This CDR3 has 15 residues.

V is TRBV14 and J is TRBJ2-1; TCRdb's D gene call, TRBD1, goes unchecked for lack of DNA. Looked up from germline, CDR1 is SGHDN and CDR2 is FVKESK. The CDR3 is 15 amino acids. The CDR3 loop is CASSPAGTGYNEQFF.

The chain has TRBV19 and TRBJ2-4; with no DNA, the TCRdb D assignment of TRBD1 cannot be verified. The CDR3 sequence is 17 residues long. Germline loops: CDR1 LNHDA, CDR2 SQIVND (reference sequence). The CDR3 protein is CASSMGGTGIGKNIQYF.

The CDR3 is CASSQGPLAGRLDTQYF. The chain carries TRBV4-1 and TRBJ2-3; without DNA, the TCRdb call of TRBD2 cannot be checked. Germline-derived CDR1 and CDR2 are MGHRA and YSYEKL. The CDR3 loop spans 17 amino acids.

This chain joins TRBV12-3 or TRBV12-4 and TRBJ2-7; the TCRdb D gene call, TRBD1, has no DNA to confirm it. The CDR3 totals 14 residues. CDR3 amino acids: CASSLPPNQREQYF.